This T cell receptor beta chain was found in a study of T-cell reconstitution after alpha-beta-depleted transplantation in children (dated by TCRdb to 2015 to 2016). With regard to the full study: Using TCR repertoire profiling, the study followed T-cell immune reconstitution in a quantitative way in children after TCRalphabeta/CD19-depleted allogeneic hematopoietic cell transplantation.

General study outcomes and caveats: Hyperexpanded clone frequencies declined over subsequent months; after one year, T-cell counts and TCRbeta diversity were mostly attributed to newly produced T cells. In some patients, the high TCRbeta diversity seen at day 60 was put down to recipient T cells and intrathymic progenitors that had survived conditioning. Apparently early alphabetaT-cell count recovery about two months after transplant reportedly relied on only several hundred rapidly expanded clones derived from non-depleted graft cells.

Read against the paper, the sample's treatment or condition label means: allogeneic hematopoietic cell transplantation with graft depleted of TCRalphabeta T cells and CD19 B cells. Transplant recipients were children who received TCRalphabeta/CD19-depleted allogeneic hematopoietic cell grafts. Library preparation used PCR. Data came from an Illumina HiSeq 2500. TCR libraries were prepared with molecular barcoding, using unique molecular identifiers to normalize TCRbeta repertoire quantification. Clones were called with MiXCR by TCRdb after fastp trimmed the public reads at Q25, and only in-frame beta chains were retained. Each record represents a unique CDR3 protein, reported with the most common genes and DNA among its rows. In all, the sample holds about 490,000 distinct CDR3 sequences, and about 10% of those were seen once. Around 2% of the sample goes to the ten largest clones. In this sample, this clonotype turned up many times. What this receptor recognizes is not known. Per-base qualities were not stored, and no clone one base away is much larger.

Cut back by 3 bases and 5 bases, the V and J ends lie 11 bases apart. CDR1 and CDR2 are read off the germline V gene (reference sequence) as SEHNR and FQNEAQ. Reading from cysteine to phenylalanine, the CDR3 counts 14 amino acids. Only the CDR3 portion is preserved as DNA: 42 bases, with reading frame beginning at the first base. The source material was PBMCs, sampled before TCRalphabeta/CD19-depleted stem cell transplant. The receptor chain draws on TRBV7-9 and TRBJ2-1; the D gene cannot be named for sure. The receptor's source is a child aged 2-9 years with inherited bone marrow failure, due to receive a stem cell transplant. At the DNA level, the sequence is TGTGCCAGCAGCTTGTTAGGCAGCCACAATGAGCAGTTCTTC. Its protein reads: CASSLLGSHNEQFF.